The rows below give T cell receptor beta chains drawn from one sample of a study of T cells in localized non-small cell lung cancer. Sequenced by immunoSEQ multiplex PCR; TCRdb stores in-frame clones only, minus some. The profile covers roughly 50,000 clones, with more than 85% appearing a single time and just under 20% taken by the ten largest. The sequencing used peripheral blood, collected before any cancer treatment. These receptors were obtained from a man aged 35 to 69 with stage I lung adenocarcinoma. Each CDR3 is given with its conserved first and last residue. D genes are given only for firm matches. Expanded clones are given a class, and other clones once, few, many or no size at all.

v_gene,d_gene,j_gene,abundance,CDR3aa,CDR3nt
TRBV5-8,NA,TRBJ1-1,NA,CASSLGVQTEAFF,TGTGCCAGCAGCTTGGGGGTACAGACTGAAGCTTTCTTT
TRBV7-9,TRBD1,TRBJ2-7,NA,CASSSHRDRDYEQYF,TGTGCCAGCAGCTCGCACCGGGACAGGGACTACGAGCAGTACTTC
TRBV4-1,NA,TRBJ1-2,NA,CASSQEGWNANYGYTF,TGCGCCAGCAGCCAAGAGGGGTGGAACGCTAACTATGGCTACACCTTC
TRBV9,TRBD2,TRBJ2-7,NA,CASSVGVGGSSYEQYF,TGTGCCAGCAGCGTAGGGGTTGGCGGGAGCTCGTACGAGCAGTACTTC
TRBV5-1,TRBD2,TRBJ2-2,NA,CASSFAGAGTGELFF,TGCGCCAGCAGCTTCGCGGGAGCGGGTACCGGGGAGCTGTTTTTT
TRBV7-2,NA,TRBJ2-1,NA,CASSQRVNEQFF,TGTGCCAGCAGCCAACGGGTAAATGAGCAGTTCTTC
TRBV9,TRBD2,TRBJ2-1,few,CASSVGASGRSNNEQFF,TGTGCCAGCAGCGTAGGTGCTAGCGGGAGAAGCAACAATGAGCAGTTCTTC
TRBV4-2,NA,TRBJ2-7,NA,CASSLEPYEQYF,TGTGCCAGCAGCCTTGAACCCTACGAGCAGTACTTC
TRBV28,NA,TRBJ1-5,NA,CASRANSNQPQHF,TGTGCCAGCAGAGCAAATAGCAATCAGCCCCAGCATTTT
TRBV7-9,NA,TRBJ2-7,NA,CASSSPPISSYSYEQYF,TGTGCCAGCAGCTCCCCCCCCATCTCCAGCTACTCCTACGAGCAGTACTTC
TRBV9,TRBD2,TRBJ2-3,NA,CASSPWASGSADTQYF,TGTGCCAGCAGCCCCTGGGCTAGCGGGAGCGCAGATACGCAGTATTTT
TRBV19,NA,TRBJ1-1,NA,CASSDGKMNTEAFF,TGTGCCAGTAGCGATGGGAAGATGAACACTGAAGCTTTCTTT
TRBV25-1,NA,TRBJ1-5,once,CASSEGAQPQHF,TGTGCCAGCAGTGAGGGGGCTCAGCCCCAGCATTTT
TRBV28,NA,TRBJ1-1,NA,CASSLGGVGSTEAFF,TGTGCCAGCAGTTTAGGAGGGGTGGGTAGCACTGAAGCTTTCTTT
TRBV2,NA,TRBJ2-7,NA,CASRDGQRPLIYF,TGTGCCAGCAGGGACGGACAGAGGCCCTTAATTTACTTC
TRBV4-3,TRBD1,TRBJ2-3,once,CASSQDRGTGEDTQYF,TGCGCCAGCAGCCAAGATCGGGGGACAGGGGAGGATACGCAGTATTTT
TRBV9,NA,TRBJ2-1,NA,CASSEDIYNEQFF,TGTGCCAGCAGCGAGGACATATACAATGAGCAGTTCTTC
TRBV29-1,TRBD1,TRBJ2-7,once,CSVTGQGQYEQYF,TGCAGCGTTACAGGACAGGGTCAATACGAGCAGTACTTC
TRBV5-6,TRBD1,TRBJ2-4,NA,CASSLANRGSKNIQYF,TGTGCCAGCAGCTTGGCAAACAGGGGAAGCAAAAACATTCAGTACTTC
TRBV7-9,TRBD2,TRBJ2-7,NA,CASSGGLAGRSSYEQYF,TGTGCCAGCAGCGGAGGACTAGCGGGACGGAGCTCCTACGAGCAGTACTTC
TRBV7-8,TRBD2,TRBJ2-7,NA,CASSLVEGGLAYEQYF,TGTGCCAGCAGCTTAGTAGAGGGGGGACTAGCCTACGAGCAGTACTTC
TRBV7-2,TRBD1,TRBJ2-7,NA,CASSPPTGGPSEQYF,TGTGCCAGCAGCCCACCGACAGGGGGTCCTTCCGAGCAGTACTTC
TRBV11-3,TRBD2,TRBJ2-5,NA,CASLRGAHPGETQYF,TGTGCCAGCCTGCGGGGGGCGCACCCGGGAGAGACCCAGTACTTC
TRBV4-1,NA,TRBJ1-2,NA,CASSQYPIERRYGYTF,TGCGCCAGCAGCCAATACCCTATCGAACGTAGGTATGGCTACACCTTC
TRBV5-1,NA,TRBJ2-1,NA,CASSLVQGLVREQFF,TGCGCCAGCAGCTTGGTGCAGGGGCTCGTTAGGGAGCAGTTCTTC
TRBV15,NA,TRBJ1-1,once,CATSSGQFAEAFF,TGTGCCACCAGCAGTGGACAATTCGCTGAAGCTTTCTTT